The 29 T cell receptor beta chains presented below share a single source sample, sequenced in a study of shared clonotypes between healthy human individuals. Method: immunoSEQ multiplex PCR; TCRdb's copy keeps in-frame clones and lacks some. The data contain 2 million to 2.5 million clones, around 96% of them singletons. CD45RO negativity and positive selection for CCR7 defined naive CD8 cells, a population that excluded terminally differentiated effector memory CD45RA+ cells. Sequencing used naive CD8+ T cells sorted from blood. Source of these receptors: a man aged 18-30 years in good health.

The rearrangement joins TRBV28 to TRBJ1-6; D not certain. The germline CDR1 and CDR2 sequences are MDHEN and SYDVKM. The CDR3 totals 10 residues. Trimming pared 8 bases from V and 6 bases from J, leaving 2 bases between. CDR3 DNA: TGTGCCAGCCCTAATTCACCCCTCCACTTT. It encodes CASPNSPLHF.

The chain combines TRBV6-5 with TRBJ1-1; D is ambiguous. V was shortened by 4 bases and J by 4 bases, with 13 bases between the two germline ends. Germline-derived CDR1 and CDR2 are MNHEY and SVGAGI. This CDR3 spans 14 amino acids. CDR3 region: CASSLLEGSTEAFF. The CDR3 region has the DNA TGTGCCAGCAGTTTATTGGAGGGAAGCACTGAAGCTTTCTTT.

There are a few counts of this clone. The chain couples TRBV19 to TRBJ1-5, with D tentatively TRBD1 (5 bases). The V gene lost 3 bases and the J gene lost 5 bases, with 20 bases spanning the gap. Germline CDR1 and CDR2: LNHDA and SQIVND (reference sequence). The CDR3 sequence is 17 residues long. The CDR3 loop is CASSIGNNWGLDQPQHF. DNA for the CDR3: TGTGCCAGTAGTATTGGAAACAATTGGGGCCTGGATCAGCCCCAGCATTTT.

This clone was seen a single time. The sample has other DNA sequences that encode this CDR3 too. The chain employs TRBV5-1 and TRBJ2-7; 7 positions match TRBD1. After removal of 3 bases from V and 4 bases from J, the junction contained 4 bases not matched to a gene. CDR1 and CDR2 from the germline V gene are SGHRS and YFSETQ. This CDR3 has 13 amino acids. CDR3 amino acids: CASSYGTAYEQYF. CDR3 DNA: TGCGCCAGCAGCTATGGGACAGCTTACGAGCAGTACTTC.

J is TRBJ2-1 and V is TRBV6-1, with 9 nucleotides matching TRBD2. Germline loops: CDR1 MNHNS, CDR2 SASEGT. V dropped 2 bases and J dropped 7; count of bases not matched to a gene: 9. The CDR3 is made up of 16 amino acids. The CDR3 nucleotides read TGTGCCAGCAGTGAACCTAGCGGGGTGGCTAGGAATGAGCAGTTCTTC. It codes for CASSEPSGVARNEQFF.

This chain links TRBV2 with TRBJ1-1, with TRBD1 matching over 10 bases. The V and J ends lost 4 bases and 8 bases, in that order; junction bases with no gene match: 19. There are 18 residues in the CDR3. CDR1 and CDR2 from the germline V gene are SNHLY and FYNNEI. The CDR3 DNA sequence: TGTGCCAGCAGTGTAGAGGGGACAGGGGTAATCGTCCCAGGAGAAGCTTTCTTT. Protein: CASSVEGTGVIVPGEAFF.

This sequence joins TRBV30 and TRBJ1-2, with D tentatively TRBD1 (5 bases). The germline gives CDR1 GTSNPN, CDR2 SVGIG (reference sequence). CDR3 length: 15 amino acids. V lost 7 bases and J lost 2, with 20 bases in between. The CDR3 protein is CASPDGTTHNYGYTF. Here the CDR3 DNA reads TGTGCCTCCCCCGACGGGACTACCCACAACTATGGCTACACCTTC. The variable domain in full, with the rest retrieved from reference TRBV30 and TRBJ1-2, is SQTIHQWPATLVQPVGSPLSLECTVEGTSNPNLYWYRQAAGRGLQLLFYSVGIGQISSEVPQNLSASRPQDRQFILSSKKLLLSDSGFYLCASPDGTTHNYGYTFGSGTRLTVV.

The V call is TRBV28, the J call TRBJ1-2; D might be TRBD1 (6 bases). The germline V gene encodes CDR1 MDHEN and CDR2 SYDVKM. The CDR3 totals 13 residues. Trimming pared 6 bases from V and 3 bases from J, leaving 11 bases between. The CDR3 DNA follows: TGTGCCAGCAGCTACAGGGAGTACTATGGCTACACCTTC. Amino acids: CASSYREYYGYTF.

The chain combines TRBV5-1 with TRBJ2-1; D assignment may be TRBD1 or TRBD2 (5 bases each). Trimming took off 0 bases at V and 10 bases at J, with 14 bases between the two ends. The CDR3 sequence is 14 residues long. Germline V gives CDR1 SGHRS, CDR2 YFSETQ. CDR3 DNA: TGCGCCAGCAGCTTGGGCGGCCCCGAGGGGGAGCAGTTCTTC. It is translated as CASSLGGPEGEQFF.

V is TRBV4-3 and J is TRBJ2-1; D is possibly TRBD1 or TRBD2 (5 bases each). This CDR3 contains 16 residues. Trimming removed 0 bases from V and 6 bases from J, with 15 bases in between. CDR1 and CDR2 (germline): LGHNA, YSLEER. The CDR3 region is CASSQDRGWNSNEQFF. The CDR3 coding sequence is TGCGCCAGCAGCCAAGATCGGGGCTGGAATTCCAATGAGCAGTTCTTC.

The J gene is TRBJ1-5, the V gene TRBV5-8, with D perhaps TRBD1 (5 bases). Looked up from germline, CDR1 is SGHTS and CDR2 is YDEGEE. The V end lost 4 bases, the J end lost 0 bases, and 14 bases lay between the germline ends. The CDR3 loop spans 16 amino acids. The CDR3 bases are TGTGCCAGCAGCACGGGGCTGACATATAGCAATCAGCCCCAGCATTTT. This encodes CASSTGLTYSNQPQHF. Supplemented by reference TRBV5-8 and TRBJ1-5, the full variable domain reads EAGVTQSPTHLIKTRGQQATLRCSPISGHTSVYWYQQALGLGLQFLLWYDEGEERNRGNFPPRFSGRQFPNYSSELNVNALELEDSALYLCASSTGLTYSNQPQHFGDGTRLSIL.

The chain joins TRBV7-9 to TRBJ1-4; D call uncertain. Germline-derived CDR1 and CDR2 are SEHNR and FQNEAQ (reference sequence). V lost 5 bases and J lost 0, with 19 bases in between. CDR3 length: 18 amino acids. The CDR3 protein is CASSPEGYGFATNEKLFF. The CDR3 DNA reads TGTGCCAGCAGCCCCGAGGGTTACGGATTTGCAACTAATGAAAAACTGTTTTTT.

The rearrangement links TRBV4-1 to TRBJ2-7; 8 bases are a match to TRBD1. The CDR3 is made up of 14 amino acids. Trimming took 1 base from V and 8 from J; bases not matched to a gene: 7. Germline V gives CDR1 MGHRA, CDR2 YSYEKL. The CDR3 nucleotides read TGCGCCAGCAGCCAAGTAGGGACAGGAGGGAAGCAGTACTTC. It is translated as CASSQVGTGGKQYF.

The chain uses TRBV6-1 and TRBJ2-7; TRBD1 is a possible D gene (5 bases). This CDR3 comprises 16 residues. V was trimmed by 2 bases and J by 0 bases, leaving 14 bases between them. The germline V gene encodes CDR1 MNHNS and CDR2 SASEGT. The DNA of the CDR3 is TGTGCCAGCAGTGAACAGTGGCAGGGATACTCCTACGAGCAGTACTTC. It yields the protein CASSEQWQGYSYEQYF.

For the CDR3, the DNA is TGCAGCGTTGAAGAACTAGCGGGAGACTACGAGCAGTACTTC. Its protein product is CSVEELAGDYEQYF. The chain links TRBV29-1 to TRBJ2-7; 11 nucleotides agree with TRBD2. V trimming: 0 bases; J trimming: 3 bases; junction bases outside the gene matches: 1. The CDR3 is made up of 14 amino acids. From germline, CDR1 is SQVTM and CDR2 ANQGSEA.

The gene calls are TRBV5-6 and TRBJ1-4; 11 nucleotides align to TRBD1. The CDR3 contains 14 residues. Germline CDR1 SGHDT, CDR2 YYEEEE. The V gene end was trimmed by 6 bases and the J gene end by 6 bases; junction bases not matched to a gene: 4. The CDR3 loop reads CASTSGQGDEKLFF. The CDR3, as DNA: TGTGCCAGCACCTCGGGACAGGGGGATGAAAAACTGTTTTTT.

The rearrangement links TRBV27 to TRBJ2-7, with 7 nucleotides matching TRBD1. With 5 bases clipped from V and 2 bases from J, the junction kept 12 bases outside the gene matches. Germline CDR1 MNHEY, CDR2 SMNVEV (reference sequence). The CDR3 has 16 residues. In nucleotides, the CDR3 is TGTGCCAGCAGTCCATCGACCGGGACAGTTGCCTACGAGCAGTACTTC. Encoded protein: CASSPSTGTVAYEQYF.

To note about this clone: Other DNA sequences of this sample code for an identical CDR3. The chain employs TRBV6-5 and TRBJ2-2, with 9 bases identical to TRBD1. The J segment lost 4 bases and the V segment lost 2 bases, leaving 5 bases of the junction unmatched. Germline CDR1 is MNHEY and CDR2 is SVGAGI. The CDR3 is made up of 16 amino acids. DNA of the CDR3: TGTGCCAGCAGTTACGGAGGGACAGGGAGCACCGGGGAGCTGTTTTTT. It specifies CASSYGGTGSTGELFF.

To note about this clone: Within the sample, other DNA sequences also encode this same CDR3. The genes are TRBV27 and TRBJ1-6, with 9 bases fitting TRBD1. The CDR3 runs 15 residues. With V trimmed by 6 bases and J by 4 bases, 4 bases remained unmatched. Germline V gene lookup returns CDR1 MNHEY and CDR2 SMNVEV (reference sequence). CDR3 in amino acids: CASRLTGGYNSPLHF. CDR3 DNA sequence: TGTGCCAGCAGACTGACAGGGGGGTATAATTCACCCCTCCACTTT.

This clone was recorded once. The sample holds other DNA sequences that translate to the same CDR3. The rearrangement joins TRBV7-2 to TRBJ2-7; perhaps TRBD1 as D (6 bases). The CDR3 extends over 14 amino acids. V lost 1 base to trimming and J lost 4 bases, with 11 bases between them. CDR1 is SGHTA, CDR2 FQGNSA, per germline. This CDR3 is CASSLDGGGYEQYF. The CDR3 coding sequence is TGTGCCAGCAGCTTAGATGGGGGCGGATACGAGCAGTACTTC.

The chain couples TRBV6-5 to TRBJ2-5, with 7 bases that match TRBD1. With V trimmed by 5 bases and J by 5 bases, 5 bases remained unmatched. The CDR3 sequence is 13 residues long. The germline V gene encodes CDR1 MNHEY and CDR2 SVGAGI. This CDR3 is CASSPTGWETQYF. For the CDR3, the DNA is TGTGCCAGCAGTCCGACAGGGTGGGAGACCCAGTACTTC.

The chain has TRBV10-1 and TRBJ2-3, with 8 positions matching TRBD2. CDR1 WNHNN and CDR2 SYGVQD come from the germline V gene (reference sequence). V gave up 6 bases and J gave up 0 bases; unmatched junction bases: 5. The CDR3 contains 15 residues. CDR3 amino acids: CASRFGLASTDTQYF. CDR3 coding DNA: TGCGCCAGCAGGTTCGGACTAGCTAGCACAGATACGCAGTATTTT.

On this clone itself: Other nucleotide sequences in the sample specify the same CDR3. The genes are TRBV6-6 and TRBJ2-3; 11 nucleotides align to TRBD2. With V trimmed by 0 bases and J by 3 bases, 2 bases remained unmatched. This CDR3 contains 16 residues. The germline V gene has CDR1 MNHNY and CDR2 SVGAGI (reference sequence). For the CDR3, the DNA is TGTGCCAGCAGTTACTCGCCTAGCGGGGGGACAGATACGCAGTATTTT. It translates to CASSYSPSGGTDTQYF.

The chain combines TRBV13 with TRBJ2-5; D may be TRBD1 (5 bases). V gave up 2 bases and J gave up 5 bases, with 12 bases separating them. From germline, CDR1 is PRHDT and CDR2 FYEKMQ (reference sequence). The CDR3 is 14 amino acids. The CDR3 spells CASSLIGAAETQYF. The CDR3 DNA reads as TGTGCCAGCAGCTTAATTGGGGCTGCGGAGACCCAGTACTTC.

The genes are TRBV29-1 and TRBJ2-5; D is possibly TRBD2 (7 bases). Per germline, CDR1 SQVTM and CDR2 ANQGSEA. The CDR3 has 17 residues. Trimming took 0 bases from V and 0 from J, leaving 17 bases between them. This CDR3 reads CSVEDRRGGLYQETQYF. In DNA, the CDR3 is TGCAGCGTTGAAGATCGCAGGGGAGGGTTGTACCAAGAGACCCAGTACTTC. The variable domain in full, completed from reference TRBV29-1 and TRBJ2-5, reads SAVISQKPSRDICQRGTSLTIQCQVDSQVTMMFWYRQQPGQSLTLIATANQGSEATYESGFVIDKFPISRPNLTFSTLTVSNMSPEDSSIYLCSVEDRRGGLYQETQYFGPGTRLLVL.

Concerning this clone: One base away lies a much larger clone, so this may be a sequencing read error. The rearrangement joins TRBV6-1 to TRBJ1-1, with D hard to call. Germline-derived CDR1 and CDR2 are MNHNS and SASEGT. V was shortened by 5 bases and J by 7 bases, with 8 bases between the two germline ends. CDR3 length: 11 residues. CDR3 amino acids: CASSFGNEAFF. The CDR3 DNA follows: TGTGCCAGCAGTTTCGGAAATGAAGCTTTCTTT.

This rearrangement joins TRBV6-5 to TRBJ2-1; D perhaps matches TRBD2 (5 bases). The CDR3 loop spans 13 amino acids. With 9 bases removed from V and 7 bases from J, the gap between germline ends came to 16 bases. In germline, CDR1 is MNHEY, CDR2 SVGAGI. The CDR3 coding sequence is TGTGCCAGTTCGCTGTCGAGGGCTAATGAGCAGTTCTTC. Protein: CASSLSRANEQFF.

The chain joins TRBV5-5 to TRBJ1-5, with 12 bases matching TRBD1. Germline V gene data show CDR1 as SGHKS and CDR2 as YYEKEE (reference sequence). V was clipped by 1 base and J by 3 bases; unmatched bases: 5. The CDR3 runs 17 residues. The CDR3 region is CASSLRGQGAFNQPQHF. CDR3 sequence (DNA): TGTGCCAGCAGCTTGAGGGGACAGGGGGCCTTCAATCAGCCCCAGCATTTT.

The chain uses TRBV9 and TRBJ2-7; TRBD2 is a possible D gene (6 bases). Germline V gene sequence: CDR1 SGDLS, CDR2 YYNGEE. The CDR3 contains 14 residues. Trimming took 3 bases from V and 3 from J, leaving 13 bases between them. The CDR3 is CASSATGVDYEQYF. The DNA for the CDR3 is TGTGCCAGCAGCGCGACGGGAGTTGACTACGAGCAGTACTTC.